The sequence of this T cell receptor (beta chain) was determined in a study of T cell responses to AZD1222 COVID-19 vaccine. Study-wide points: The sample set comprised mostly white British donors with more females, and clonal diversity was possibly underestimated. Nearly half of unique spike-specific TCRs reportedly avoided B.1.351 and B.1.1.7 mutated regions.

About this clone itself: Its specificity is not known.

Second doses at about 4 or about 12 weeks were pooled. The repertoire was sequenced with immunoSEQ multiplex PCR; TCRdb's copy has only in-frame clones and lacks some. The sample consists of approximately 120,000 clones, 80% to 90% of them appearing once. The CDR3 spans 16 residues. The germline V gene has CDR1 SGHTA and CDR2 FQGNSA. V gave up 1 base and J gave up 8 bases; unmatched junction bases: 9. The material sequenced was peripheral blood, taken 28 days after the second AZD1222 dose. The TCR was taken from an adult who received the AZD1222 COVID-19 vaccine. This chain uses TRBV7-2 with TRBJ1-4; 8 bases map to TRBD1. CDR3 in DNA: TGTGCCAGCAGCTTAGAAGATTCAGGGGGCCGGGAAAAACTGTTTTTT. This translates into CASSLEDSGGREKLFF.